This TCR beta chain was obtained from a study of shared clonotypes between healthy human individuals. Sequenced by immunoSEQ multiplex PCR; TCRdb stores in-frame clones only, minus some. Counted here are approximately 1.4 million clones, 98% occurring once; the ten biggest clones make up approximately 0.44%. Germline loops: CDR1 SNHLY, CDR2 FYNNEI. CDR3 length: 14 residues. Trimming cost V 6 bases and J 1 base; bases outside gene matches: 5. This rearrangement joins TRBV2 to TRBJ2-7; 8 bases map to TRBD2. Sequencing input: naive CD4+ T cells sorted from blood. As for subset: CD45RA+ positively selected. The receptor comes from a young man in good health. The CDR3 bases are TGTGCCAGCAGCGGCCTAGCGGGTTCCTACGAGCAGTACTTC. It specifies CASSGLAGSYEQYF.